Presented here are 28 T cell receptor beta chains from one specimen sequenced in a study of blood T cells in healthy people across ages. Primers used in a second PCR of roughly 6 to 12 cycles were a sample-barcoded 5' primer and a J-beta primer mix. TCRdb re-derived calls from the 5' RACE reads in MiXCR, one entry per CDR3 protein. Among about 770,000 distinct CDR3 sequences listed, around 43% were seen once. Specimen: blood. These receptors were obtained from a man aged 55 to 70 in good health.

This clonotype showed up just a few times. This chain joins TRBV12-3 or TRBV12-4 and TRBJ1-2; D not resolved. The CDR3 is 12 amino acids. Trimming pared 5 bases from V and 6 bases from J, leaving 10 bases between. CDR3 DNA sequence: TGTGCCAGCAGTAAAGTCAGAGATGGCTACACCTTC. Protein product: CASSKVRDGYTF.

V and J are TRBV3-1 and TRBJ2-3; D may be TRBD2 (5 bases). Germline V CDR1 and CDR2: LGHDT, YNNKEL (reference sequence). This CDR3 comprises 15 residues. V was clipped by 2 bases and J by 2 bases, with 11 bases between them. The CDR3 loop is CASSQSGLYTDTQYF. For the CDR3, the DNA is TGTGCCAGCAGCCAAAGCGGCCTGTACACAGATACGCAGTATTTT.

This chain links TRBV29-1 with TRBJ1-1; D remains ambiguous. Trimming removed 4 bases from V and 6 bases from J, with 18 bases in between. Looked up from germline, CDR1 is SQVTM and CDR2 is ANQGSEA. The CDR3 is 14 amino acids. The CDR3: CSVVGETIRSEAFF. The DNA for the CDR3 is TGCAGCGTTGTCGGGGAGACTATTAGGTCTGAAGCTTTCTTT.

This clonotype was detected many times. This sequence joins TRBV7-9 and TRBJ1-2; 8 bases line up with TRBD1. CDR1 SEHNR and CDR2 FQNEAQ come from the germline V gene (reference sequence). The V and J ends lost 5 bases and 4 bases, in that order; junction bases with no gene match: 3. The CDR3 length is 13 residues. CDR3 residues: CASSPTGAYGYTF. As DNA, the CDR3 is TGTGCCAGCAGCCCGACAGGGGCCTATGGCTACACCTTC.

The rearrangement links TRBV7-6 to TRBJ2-5, with 12 bases that match TRBD2. Germline V CDR1 and CDR2: SGHVS, FNYEAQ. This CDR3 region has 16 residues. The J segment lost 3 bases and the V segment lost 5 bases, leaving 7 bases of the junction unmatched. CDR3 region: CASSVSLAGGEETQYF. CDR3 sequence (DNA): TGTGCCAGCAGCGTATCACTAGCGGGAGGCGAAGAGACCCAGTACTTC.

This clonotype has just a few counts. The CDR3 sequence: CASSPRGPDGYTF. The CDR3 DNA follows: TGTGCCAGCAGCCCCCGCGGGCCCGATGGCTACACCTTC. The chain employs TRBV5-5 and TRBJ1-2; D ambiguous. Looked up from germline, CDR1 is SGHKS and CDR2 is YYEKEE (reference sequence). V lost 4 bases to trimming and J lost 6 bases, with 13 bases between them. There are 13 residues in the CDR3.

This clonotype was counted a few times. The chain combines TRBV5-1 with TRBJ1-5, with D hard to call. Trimming removed 1 base from V and 4 bases from J, with 9 bases in between. There are 14 residues in the CDR3. In germline, CDR1 is SGHRS, CDR2 YFSETQ. Written as DNA, the CDR3 is TGCGCCAGCAGCTTGTTTCCAGAAAATCAGCCCCAGCATTTT. Residues: CASSLFPENQPQHF.

The genes are TRBV6-5 and TRBJ1-1, with D possibly TRBD1 on 6 matching bases. CDR1 MNHEY and CDR2 SVGAGI come from the germline V gene. The CDR3 is 13 residues long. V gave up 6 bases and J gave up 1 base, with 9 bases separating them. The CDR3 DNA follows: TGTGCCAGCAGACCGGGACAGAACACTGAAGCTTTCTTT. It is translated as CASRPGQNTEAFF.

This rearrangement joins TRBV11-2 to TRBJ1-4; no clear D. Trimming took 4 bases from V and 9 from J, leaving 6 bases between them. The CDR3 is made up of 11 amino acids. Germline CDR1 SGHAT, CDR2 FQNNGV. CDR3 in DNA: TGTGCCAGCAGCTCCCGTAAAAAACTGTTTTTT. This encodes CASSSRKKLFF.

There are a few counts of this clonotype. The J gene is TRBJ2-1, the V gene TRBV20-1, with 10 bases identical to TRBD2. The CDR3 covers 14 residues. Germline CDR1 reads DFQATT; CDR2 reads SNEGSKA (reference sequence). V was pared by 0 bases and J by 8 bases, with 4 bases of the junction left unmatched. The DNA of the CDR3 is TGCAGTGCTAGAGATGGGCTAGCGGGGGATGAGCAGTTCTTC. Its translation: CSARDGLAGDEQFF.

Turning to this clonotype: The junction departs from the called germline gene at one end, perhaps through a read error. The chain carries TRBV3-1 and TRBJ2-1; TRBD2 aligns across 7 bases. CDR3 length: 16 amino acids. CDR1 is LGHDT and CDR2 is YNNKEL in the germline V gene (reference sequence). In DNA, the CDR3 is TGTGCCAGTAGCCAAGAACCAGGGAGGGCGGATAATGAGCAGTTCTTC. Translating gives CASSQEPGRADNEQFF.

This clonotype has a count of ten or more. The V call is TRBV7-9, the J call TRBJ1-1, with D unresolved. Germline values: CDR1 SEHNR, CDR2 FQNEAQ (reference sequence). The CDR3 runs 13 residues. Trimming stripped 1 base from V and 3 bases from J, with 6 bases between. The CDR3 loop reads CASSLGGDTEAFF. The CDR3 coding sequence is TGTGCCAGCAGCTTAGGGGGTGACACTGAAGCTTTCTTT.

The chain joins TRBV20-1 to TRBJ2-5, with D perhaps matching TRBD1 or TRBD2 (5 bases each). CDR3 size: 15 residues. Between the trimmed V and J ends, which lost 3 bases and 2 bases, there was a span of 16 bases. Per germline, CDR1 DFQATT and CDR2 SNEGSKA (reference sequence). DNA for the CDR3: TGCAGTGCTAGTGGGGGATATGGCTTTCAAGAGACCCAGTACTTC. Translating gives CSASGGYGFQETQYF.

The chain is built from TRBV14 and TRBJ2-5; D is undetermined. V was cut by 3 bases and J by 7 bases, with 21 bases left in between. Germline CDR1 and CDR2: SGHDN and FVKESK. The CDR3 consists of 16 residues. For the CDR3, the DNA is TGTGCCAGCAGCCATCCCGGCCAGGTCCGGTTGGGGACCCAGTACTTC. Translated, it gives CASSHPGQVRLGTQYF.

The chain recombines TRBV20-1 with TRBJ1-6; D is unclear. V was shortened by 0 bases and J by 7 bases, with 7 bases between the two germline ends. Germline CDR1 and CDR2: DFQATT and SNEGSKA (reference sequence). The CDR3 is made up of 13 amino acids. CDR3 in amino acids: CSARDPRNSPLHF. The CDR3 bases are TGCAGTGCTAGAGATCCGAGGAATTCACCCCTCCACTTT.

This clonotype showed up just a few times. The V call is TRBV7-2, the J call TRBJ2-5; 9 nucleotides align to TRBD1. The CDR3 runs to 15 residues. The V gene end was trimmed by 0 bases and the J gene end by 13 bases; junction bases not matched to a gene: 12. Per the germline V gene, CDR1 is SGHTA and CDR2 is FQGNSA. CDR3 DNA: TGTGCCAGCAGCTTAGCGCGGGAGACAGGGGGTTCCCGGTACTTC. Translating it yields CASSLARETGGSRYF.

The chain recombines TRBV12-3 or TRBV12-4 with TRBJ2-7; D not certain. The ends were cut back, 5 bases at V and 1 base at J, with 15 bases in the middle. The CDR3 extends over 15 amino acids. This chain's CDR3 is CASSTASPGSYEQYF. The CDR3 DNA is TGTGCCAGCAGTACAGCCTCCCCCGGTTCCTACGAGCAGTACTTC.

Turning to this clonotype: A read error may account for a junction end that differs from germline. The chain uses TRBV4-2 and TRBJ2-7; TRBD1 matches 9 bases. Germline lookup yields CDR1 LGHNA and CDR2 YNFKEQ. This CDR3 is 15 amino acids long. The CDR3 nucleotides read TGTGCCAGCAGCCAAGGACAGGGGGAACCCCACGAGCGGTACTTC. Protein: CASSQGQGEPHERYF.

In its sample, this clonotype was seen many times. The rearrangement links TRBV12-3 or TRBV12-4 to TRBJ2-7; 8 bases align to TRBD1. CDR3 length: 12 amino acids. The junction had 0 bases not matched to a gene; V was cut back by 5 bases and J by 3 bases. CDR3: CASSTGGYEQYF. CDR3 coding DNA: TGTGCCAGCAGTACAGGGGGCTACGAGCAGTACTTC.

The gene calls are TRBV6-2 or TRBV6-3 and TRBJ2-7, with D tentatively TRBD2 (7 bases). V was cut by 2 bases and J by 10 bases, with 21 bases left in between. The germline CDR1 and CDR2 sequences are MNHEY and SVGEGT. There are 15 residues in the CDR3. CDR3 bases: TGTGCCAGCAGTTACGACGGGGGGCATTGGGAGGCCCAGTACTTC. This translates into CASSYDGGHWEAQYF.

This chain uses TRBV5-1 with TRBJ1-1; D may be TRBD1 (6 bases). This CDR3 has 16 residues. In germline, CDR1 is SGHRS, CDR2 YFSETQ. Trimming removed 0 bases from V and 5 bases from J, with 17 bases in between. The CDR3 is CASSLENQGSRTEAFF. The CDR3 nucleotides read TGCGCCAGCAGCTTGGAAAATCAGGGGTCTCGAACTGAAGCTTTCTTT. Complete variable domain (other parts from reference TRBV5-1 and TRBJ1-1): KAGVTQTPRYLIKTRGQQVTLSCSPISGHRSVSWYQQTPGQGLQFLFEYFSETQRNKGNFPGRFSGRQFSNSRSEMNVSTLELGDSALYLCASSLENQGSRTEAFFGQGTRLTVV.

The table lists this clonotype with a few counts. The chain uses TRBV28 and TRBJ1-2, with unresolved D. V was shortened by 7 bases and J by 8 bases, with 14 bases between the two germline ends. The V gene's germline CDR1 is MDHEN and CDR2 SYDVKM. The CDR3 has 12 amino acids. In DNA form, the CDR3 reads TGTGCCAGCACCTCCGGGGTATGGGGCTACACCTTC. It translates to CASTSGVWGYTF.

The J gene is TRBJ2-3, the V gene TRBV7-3; D possibly matches TRBD1 or TRBD2 (5 bases each). This CDR3 spans 15 amino acids. V lost 5 bases to trimming and J lost 5 bases, with 17 bases between them. Germline CDR1 and CDR2: SGHTA and FQGTGA. CDR3 loop: CASSPRPGHGDTQYF. CDR3 bases: TGTGCCAGCAGCCCCCGCCCGGGGCACGGAGATACGCAGTATTTT.

The chain is built from TRBV4-3 and TRBJ2-3, with D tentatively TRBD2 (5 bases). The CDR3 length is 18 residues. V was trimmed by 0 bases and J by 5 bases, leaving 21 bases between them. Looked up from germline, CDR1 is LGHNA and CDR2 is YSLEER. This chain's CDR3 is CASSQDGLAKGGQDTQYF. CDR3 DNA: TGCGCCAGCAGCCAAGATGGGTTGGCAAAAGGAGGTCAAGATACGCAGTATTTT.

CDR3 sequence: CASSPRKQGRENNEQFF. CDR3 DNA: TGTGCCAGCAGCCCCCGAAAACAGGGGAGAGAGAACAATGAGCAGTTCTTC. The V and J genes are TRBV7-8 and TRBJ2-1, with 7 bases matching TRBD1. The V gene end was trimmed by 5 bases and the J gene end by 5 bases; junction bases not matched to a gene: 15. Germline CDR1 and CDR2: SGHVS and FQNEAQ. This CDR3 comprises 17 residues.

Comment on this clonotype: At one end, the junction sequence differs from germline, possibly due to a read error. The rearrangement links TRBV3-1 to TRBJ1-2, with D hard to call. The CDR3 has 15 residues. Looked up from germline, CDR1 is LGHDT and CDR2 is YNNKEL (reference sequence). The CDR3 loop is CAGSHGVKGPYGYTF. The DNA of the CDR3 is TGTGCCGGCAGCCATGGTGTAAAGGGCCCGTATGGCTACACCTTC.

This clonotype was counted many times. V is TRBV3-1 and J is TRBJ2-1; D is perhaps TRBD1 or TRBD2 (5 bases each). CDR1 and CDR2 (germline): LGHDT, YNNKEL (reference sequence). CDR3 length equals 16 residues. V was pared by 0 bases and J by 5 bases, with 14 bases between. In nucleotides, the CDR3 is TGTGCCAGCAGCCAAGATGCCGGGGACGGGCACAATGAGCAGTTCTTC. Its protein is CASSQDAGDGHNEQFF.

V usage is TRBV4-2 and J usage is TRBJ2-4; 10 positions match TRBD2. The DNA end lines up better with TRBJ2-7; the J call may be wrong. This CDR3 is 16 amino acids long. Germline values: CDR1 LGHNA, CDR2 YNFKEQ. CDR3 nucleotide sequence: TGTGCCAGCAGCCGGAAAACTAGCGGGGATCTTTACGAGCAGTACTTC. Its translation: CASSRKTSGDLYEQYF.